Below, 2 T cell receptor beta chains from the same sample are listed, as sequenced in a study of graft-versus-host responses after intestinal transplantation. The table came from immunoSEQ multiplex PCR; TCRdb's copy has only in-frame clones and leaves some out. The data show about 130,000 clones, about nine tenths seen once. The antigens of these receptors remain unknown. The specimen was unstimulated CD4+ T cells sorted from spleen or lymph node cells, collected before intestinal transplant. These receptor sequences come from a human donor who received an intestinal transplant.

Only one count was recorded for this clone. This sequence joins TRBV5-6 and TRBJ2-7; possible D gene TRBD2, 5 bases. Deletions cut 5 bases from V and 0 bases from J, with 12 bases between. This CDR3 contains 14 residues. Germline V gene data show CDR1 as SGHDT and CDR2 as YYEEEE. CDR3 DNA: TGTGCCAGCAGGAGGGCGGACTCCTCCTACGAGCAGTACTTC. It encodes CASRRADSSYEQYF.

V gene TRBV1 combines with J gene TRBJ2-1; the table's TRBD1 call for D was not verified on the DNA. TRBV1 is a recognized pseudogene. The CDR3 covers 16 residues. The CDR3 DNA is TGCACCAGCAGCCGGCGAGAGACGGGACAGTTTAATGAGCAGTTCTTC. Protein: CTSSRRETGQFNEQFF.